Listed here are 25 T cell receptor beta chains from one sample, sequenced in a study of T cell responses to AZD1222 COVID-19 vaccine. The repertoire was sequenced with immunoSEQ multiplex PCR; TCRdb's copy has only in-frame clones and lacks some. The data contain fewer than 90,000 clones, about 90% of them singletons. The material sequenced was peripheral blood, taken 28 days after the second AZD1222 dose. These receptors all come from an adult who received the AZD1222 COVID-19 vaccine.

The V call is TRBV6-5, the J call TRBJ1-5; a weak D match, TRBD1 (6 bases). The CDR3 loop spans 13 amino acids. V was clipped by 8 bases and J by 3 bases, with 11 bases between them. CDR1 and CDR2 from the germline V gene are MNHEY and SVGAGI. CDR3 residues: CASGGQPNQPQHF. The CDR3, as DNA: TGTGCCAGCGGCGGACAGCCCAATCAGCCCCAGCATTTT.

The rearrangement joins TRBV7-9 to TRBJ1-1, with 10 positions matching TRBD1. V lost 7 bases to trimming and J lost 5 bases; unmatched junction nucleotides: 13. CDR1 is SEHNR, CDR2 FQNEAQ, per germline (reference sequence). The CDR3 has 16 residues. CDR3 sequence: CASNQYWDRGKTEAFF. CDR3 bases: TGTGCCAGCAACCAGTACTGGGACAGGGGAAAAACTGAAGCTTTCTTT.

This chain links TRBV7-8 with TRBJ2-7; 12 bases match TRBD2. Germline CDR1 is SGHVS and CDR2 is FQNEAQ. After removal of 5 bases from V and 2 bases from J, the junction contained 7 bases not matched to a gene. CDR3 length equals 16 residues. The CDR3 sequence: CASSLITSGGTYEQYF. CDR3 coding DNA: TGTGCCAGCAGCCTCATAACTAGCGGGGGGACCTACGAGCAGTACTTC.

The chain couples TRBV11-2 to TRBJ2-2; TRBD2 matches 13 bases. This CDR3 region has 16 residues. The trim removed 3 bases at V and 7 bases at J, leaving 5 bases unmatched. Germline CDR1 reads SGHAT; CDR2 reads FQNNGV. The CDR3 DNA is TGTGCCAGCAGCTTCCGGACTAGCGGGAGTGGCGGGGAGCTGTTTTTT. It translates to CASSFRTSGSGGELFF. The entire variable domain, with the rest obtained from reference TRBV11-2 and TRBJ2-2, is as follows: EAGVAQSPRYKIIEKRQSVAFWCNPISGHATLYWYQQILGQGPKLLIQFQNNGVVDDSQLPKDRFSAERLKGVDSTLKIQPAKLEDSAVYLCASSFRTSGSGGELFFGEGSRLTVL.

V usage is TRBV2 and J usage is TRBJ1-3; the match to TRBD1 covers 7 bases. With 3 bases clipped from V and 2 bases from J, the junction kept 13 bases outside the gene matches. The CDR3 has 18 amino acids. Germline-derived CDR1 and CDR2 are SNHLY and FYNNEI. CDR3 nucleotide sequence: TGTGCCAGCAGTGAGTTCAGACAGGGAGGTATTCCTGGAAACACCATATATTTT. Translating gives CASSEFRQGGIPGNTIYF.

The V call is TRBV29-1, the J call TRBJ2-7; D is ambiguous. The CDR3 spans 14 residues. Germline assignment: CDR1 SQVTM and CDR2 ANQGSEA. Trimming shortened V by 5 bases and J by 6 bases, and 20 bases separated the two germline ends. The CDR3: CSVCWNYEASEQYF. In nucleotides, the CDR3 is TGCAGCGTTTGTTGGAATTACGAGGCTTCCGAGCAGTACTTC.

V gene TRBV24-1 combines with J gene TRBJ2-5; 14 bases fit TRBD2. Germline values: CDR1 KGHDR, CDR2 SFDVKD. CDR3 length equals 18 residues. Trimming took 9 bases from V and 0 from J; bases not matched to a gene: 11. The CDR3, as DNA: TGTGCCACCCCCCTGGGACTAGCGGGAGAGGACAACCAAGAGACCCAGTACTTC. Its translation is CATPLGLAGEDNQETQYF.

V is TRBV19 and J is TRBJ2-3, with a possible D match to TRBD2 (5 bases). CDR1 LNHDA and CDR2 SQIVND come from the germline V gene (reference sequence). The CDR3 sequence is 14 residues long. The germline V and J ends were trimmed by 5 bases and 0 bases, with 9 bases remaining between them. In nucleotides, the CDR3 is TGTGCCAGTAGTCCCCGGACTAGCACAGATACGCAGTATTTT. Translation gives CASSPRTSTDTQYF.

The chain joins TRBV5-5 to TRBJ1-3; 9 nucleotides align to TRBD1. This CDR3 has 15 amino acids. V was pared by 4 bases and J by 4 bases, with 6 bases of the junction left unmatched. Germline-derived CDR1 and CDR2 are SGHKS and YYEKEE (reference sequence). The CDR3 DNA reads TGTGCCAGCAGCGCCTGGACAGGGGTCGGAAACACCATATATTTT. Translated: CASSAWTGVGNTIYF.

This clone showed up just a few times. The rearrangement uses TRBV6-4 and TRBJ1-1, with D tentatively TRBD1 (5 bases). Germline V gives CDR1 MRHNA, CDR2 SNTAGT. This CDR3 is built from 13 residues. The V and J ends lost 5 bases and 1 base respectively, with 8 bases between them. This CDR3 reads CASSRGENTEAFF. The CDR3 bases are TGTGCCAGCAGTCGGGGGGAGAACACTGAAGCTTTCTTT.

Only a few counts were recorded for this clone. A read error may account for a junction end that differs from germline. The CDR3 nucleotides are TGTGCCACCAGCAGAGATCAGCAGGGGTCCTCCGAGCAGTACTTC. This encodes CATSRDQQGSSEQYF. This chain links TRBV15 with TRBJ2-7, with TRBD1 as a possible D gene (6 bases). The germline gives CDR1 LNHNV, CDR2 YYDKDF (reference sequence). This CDR3 is built from 15 residues.

The chain's CDR3 is CASSQDFGGTQYF. The DNA of the CDR3 is TGTGCCAGCAGCCAAGATTTCGGGGGGACCCAGTACTTC. The chain couples TRBV14 to TRBJ2-5; the D gene is possibly TRBD2 (6 bases). The length of the CDR3 is 13 residues. Germline V lookup: CDR1 SGHDN, CDR2 FVKESK. The V end was cut by 0 bases, the J end by 7 bases, with 9 bases between.

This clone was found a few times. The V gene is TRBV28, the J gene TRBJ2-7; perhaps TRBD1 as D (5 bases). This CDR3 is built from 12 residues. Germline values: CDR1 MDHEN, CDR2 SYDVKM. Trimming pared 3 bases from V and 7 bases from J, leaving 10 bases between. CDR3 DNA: TGTGCCAGCAGTTTTGTTGCAGGGGAGCAGTACTTC. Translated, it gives CASSFVAGEQYF.

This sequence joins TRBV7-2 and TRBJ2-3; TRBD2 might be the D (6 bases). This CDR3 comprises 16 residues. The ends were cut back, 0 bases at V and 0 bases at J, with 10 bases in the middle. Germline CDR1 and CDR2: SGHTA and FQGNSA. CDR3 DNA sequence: TGTGCCAGCAGCTTAGCGCTAGCGACTAGCACAGATACGCAGTATTTT. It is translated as CASSLALATSTDTQYF. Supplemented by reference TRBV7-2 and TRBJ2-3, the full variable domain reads GAGVSQSPSNKVTEKGKDVELRCDPISGHTALYWYRQSLGQGLEFLIYFQGNSAPDKSGLPSDRFSAERTGGSVSTLTIQRTQQEDSAVYLCASSLALATSTDTQYFGPGTRLTVL.

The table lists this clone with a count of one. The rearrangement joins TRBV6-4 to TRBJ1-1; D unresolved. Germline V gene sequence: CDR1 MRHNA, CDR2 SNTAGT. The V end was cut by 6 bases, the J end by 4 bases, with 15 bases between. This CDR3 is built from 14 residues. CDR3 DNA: TGTGCCAGCAGGCCTCTCCGGGATAGCACTGAAGCTTTCTTT. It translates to CASRPLRDSTEAFF.

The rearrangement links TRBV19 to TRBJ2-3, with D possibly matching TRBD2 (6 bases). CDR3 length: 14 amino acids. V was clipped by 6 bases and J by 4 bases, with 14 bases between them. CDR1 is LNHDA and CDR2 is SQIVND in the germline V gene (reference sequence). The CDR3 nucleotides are TGTGCCAGTAGCCCCAGGGCTAGCGCAGATACGCAGTATTTT. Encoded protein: CASSPRASADTQYF.

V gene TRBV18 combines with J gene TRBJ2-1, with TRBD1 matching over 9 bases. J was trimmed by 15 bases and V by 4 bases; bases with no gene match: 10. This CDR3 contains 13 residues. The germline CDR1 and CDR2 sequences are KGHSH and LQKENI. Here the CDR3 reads CASSLRQGGDRFF. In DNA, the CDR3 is TGTGCCAGCTCACTACGACAGGGGGGGGATAGGTTCTTC. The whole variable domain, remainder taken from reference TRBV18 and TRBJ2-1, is NAGVMQNPRHLVRRRGQEARLRCSPMKGHSHVYWYRQLPEEGLKFMVYLQKENIIDESGMPKERFSAEFPKEGPSILRIQQVVRGDSAAYFCASSLRQGGDRFFGPGTRLTVL.

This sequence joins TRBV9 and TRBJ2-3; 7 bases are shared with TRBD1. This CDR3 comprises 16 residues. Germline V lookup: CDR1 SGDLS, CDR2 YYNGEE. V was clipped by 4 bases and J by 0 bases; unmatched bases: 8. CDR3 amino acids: CASSKQGSQSTDTQYF. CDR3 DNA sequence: TGTGCCAGCAGCAAACAGGGGTCCCAAAGCACAGATACGCAGTATTTT.

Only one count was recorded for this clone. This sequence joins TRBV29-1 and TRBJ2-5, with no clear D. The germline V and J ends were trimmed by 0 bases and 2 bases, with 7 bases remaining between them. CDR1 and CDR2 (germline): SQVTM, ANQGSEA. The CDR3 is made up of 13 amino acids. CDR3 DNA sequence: TGCAGCGTTGAAGACGGGTCACAAGAGACCCAGTACTTC. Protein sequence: CSVEDGSQETQYF.

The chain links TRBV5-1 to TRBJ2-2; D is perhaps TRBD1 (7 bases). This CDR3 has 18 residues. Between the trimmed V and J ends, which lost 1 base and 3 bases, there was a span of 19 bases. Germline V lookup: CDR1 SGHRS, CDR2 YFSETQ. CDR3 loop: CASSLQGGGSGHTGELFF. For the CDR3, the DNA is TGCGCCAGCAGCTTGCAGGGGGGCGGTAGCGGACACACCGGGGAGCTGTTTTTT. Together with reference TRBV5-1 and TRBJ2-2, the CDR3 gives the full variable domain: KAGVTQTPRYLIKTRGQQVTLSCSPISGHRSVSWYQQTPGQGLQFLFEYFSETQRNKGNFPGRFSGRQFSNSRSEMNVSTLELGDSALYLCASSLQGGGSGHTGELFFGEGSRLTVL.

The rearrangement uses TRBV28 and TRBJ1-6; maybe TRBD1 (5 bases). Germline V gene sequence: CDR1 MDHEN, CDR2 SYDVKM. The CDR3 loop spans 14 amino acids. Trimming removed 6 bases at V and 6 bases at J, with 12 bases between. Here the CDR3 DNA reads TGTGCCAGCAGACGGGACTTGAGTAATTCACCCCTCCACTTT. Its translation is CASRRDLSNSPLHF.

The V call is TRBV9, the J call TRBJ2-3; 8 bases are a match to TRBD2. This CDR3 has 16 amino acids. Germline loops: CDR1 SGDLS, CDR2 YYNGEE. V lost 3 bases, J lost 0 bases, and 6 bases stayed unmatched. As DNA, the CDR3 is TGTGCCAGCAGCGGAGTTAGCGGGATTAGCACAGATACGCAGTATTTT. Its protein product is CASSGVSGISTDTQYF.

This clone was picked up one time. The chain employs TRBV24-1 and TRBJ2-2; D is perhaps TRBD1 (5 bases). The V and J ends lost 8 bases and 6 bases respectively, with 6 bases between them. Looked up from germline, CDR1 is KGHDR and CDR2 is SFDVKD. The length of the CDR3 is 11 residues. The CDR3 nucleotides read TGTGCCACCAAGGGGTCCGGGGAGCTGTTTTTT. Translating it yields CATKGSGELFF.

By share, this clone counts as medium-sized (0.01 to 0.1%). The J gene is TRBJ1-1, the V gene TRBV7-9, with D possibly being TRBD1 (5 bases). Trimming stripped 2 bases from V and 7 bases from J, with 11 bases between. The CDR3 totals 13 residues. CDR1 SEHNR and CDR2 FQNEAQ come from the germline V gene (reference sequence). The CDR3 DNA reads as TGTGCCAGCAGCTTAAAAGTGGGGGATGAAGCTTTCTTT. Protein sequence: CASSLKVGDEAFF. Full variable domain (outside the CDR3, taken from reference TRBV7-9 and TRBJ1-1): DTGVSQNPRHKITKRGQNVTFRCDPISEHNRLYWYRQTLGQGPEFLTYFQNEAQLEKSRLLSDRFSAERPKGSFSTLEIQRTEQGDSAMYLCASSLKVGDEAFFGQGTRLTVV.

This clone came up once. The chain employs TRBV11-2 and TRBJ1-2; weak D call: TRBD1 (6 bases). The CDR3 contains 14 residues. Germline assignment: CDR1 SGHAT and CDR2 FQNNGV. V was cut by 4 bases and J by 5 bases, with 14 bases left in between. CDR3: CASSSGLRGYGYTF. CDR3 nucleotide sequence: TGTGCCAGCAGCTCGGGGCTTAGGGGGTATGGCTACACCTTC.